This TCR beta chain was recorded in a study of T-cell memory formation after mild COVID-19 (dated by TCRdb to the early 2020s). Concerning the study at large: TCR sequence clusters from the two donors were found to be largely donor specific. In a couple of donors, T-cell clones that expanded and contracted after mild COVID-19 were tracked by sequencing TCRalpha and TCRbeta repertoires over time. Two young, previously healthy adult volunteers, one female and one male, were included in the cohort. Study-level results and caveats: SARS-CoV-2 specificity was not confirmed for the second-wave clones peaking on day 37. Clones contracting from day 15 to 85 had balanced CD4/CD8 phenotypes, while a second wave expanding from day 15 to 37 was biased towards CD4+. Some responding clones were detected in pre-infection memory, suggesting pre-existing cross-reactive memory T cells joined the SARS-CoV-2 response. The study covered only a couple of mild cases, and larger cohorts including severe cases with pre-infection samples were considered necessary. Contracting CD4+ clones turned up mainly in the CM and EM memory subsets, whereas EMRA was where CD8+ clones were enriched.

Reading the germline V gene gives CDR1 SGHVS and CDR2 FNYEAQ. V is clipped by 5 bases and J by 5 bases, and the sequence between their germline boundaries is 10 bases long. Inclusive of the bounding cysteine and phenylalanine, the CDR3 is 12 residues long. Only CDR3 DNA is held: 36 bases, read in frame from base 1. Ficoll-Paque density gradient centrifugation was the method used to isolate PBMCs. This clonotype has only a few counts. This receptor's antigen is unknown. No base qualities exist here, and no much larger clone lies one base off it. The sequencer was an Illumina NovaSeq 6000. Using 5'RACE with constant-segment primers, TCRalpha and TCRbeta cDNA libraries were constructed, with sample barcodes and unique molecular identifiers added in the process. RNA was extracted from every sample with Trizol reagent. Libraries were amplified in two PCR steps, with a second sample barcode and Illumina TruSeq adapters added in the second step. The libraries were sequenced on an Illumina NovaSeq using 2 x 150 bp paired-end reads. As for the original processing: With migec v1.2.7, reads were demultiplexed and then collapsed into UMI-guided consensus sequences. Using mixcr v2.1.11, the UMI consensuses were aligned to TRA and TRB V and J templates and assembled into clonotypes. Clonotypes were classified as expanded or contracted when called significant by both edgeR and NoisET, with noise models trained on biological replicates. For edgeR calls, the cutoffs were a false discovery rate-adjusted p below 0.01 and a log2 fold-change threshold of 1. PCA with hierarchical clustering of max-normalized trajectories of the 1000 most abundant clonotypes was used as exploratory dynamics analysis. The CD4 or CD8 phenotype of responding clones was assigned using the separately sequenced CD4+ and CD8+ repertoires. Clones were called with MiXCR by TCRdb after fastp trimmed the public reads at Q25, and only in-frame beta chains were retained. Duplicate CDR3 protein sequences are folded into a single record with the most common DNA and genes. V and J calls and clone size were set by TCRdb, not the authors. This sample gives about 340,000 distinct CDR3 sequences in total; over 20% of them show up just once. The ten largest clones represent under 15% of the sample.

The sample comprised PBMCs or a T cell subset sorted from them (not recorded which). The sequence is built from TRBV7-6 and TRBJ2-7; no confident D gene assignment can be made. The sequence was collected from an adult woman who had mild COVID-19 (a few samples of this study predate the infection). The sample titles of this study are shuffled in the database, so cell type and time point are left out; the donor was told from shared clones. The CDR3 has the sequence CASSPHSDEQYF. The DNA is TGTGCCAGCAGCCCGCACTCGGACGAGCAGTACTTC. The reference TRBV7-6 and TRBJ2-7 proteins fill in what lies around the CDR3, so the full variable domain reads GAGVSQSPRYKVTKRGQDVALRCDPISGHVSLYWYRQALGQGPEFLTYFNYEAQQDKSGLPNDRFSAERPEGSISTLTIQRTEQRDSAMYRCASSPHSDEQYFGPGTRLTVT.